This TCR beta chain was obtained from a study of T cell responses to AZD1222 COVID-19 vaccine (dated by TCRdb to the early 2020s). As for the study more broadly: AZD1222 recipients with second doses at about 4 weeks or about 12 weeks were pooled, because spike-specific TCR depth and breadth did not differ between schedules. TCR sequencing covered more than 230 trial participants: nearly 210 given two doses of AZD1222 and 26 given two doses of MenACWY control vaccine. Trial participants were enrolled by age into subgroups of 18-55, 56-69 and 70-plus years, and around 150, 28 and 57 TCR-sequenced participants, respectively, were included in these subgroups.

What the study reported, not specific to this receptor: Vaccine-associated CD4 TCRs spanned the whole spike protein, with dominant responses in regions 160-218 and 743-854. The 56-69-year group was small, and its depth increase did not reach significance, likely because of low power. Conclusions about previously exposed vaccinees are limited, since just a handful of AZD1222 recipients were seropositive for SARS-CoV-2 at baseline. Because no day 14 peak-response samples were available, repertoires were characterized only after the peak T cell response. After two AZD1222 doses, both the breadth and the depth of spike-specific TCRs were significantly higher than at day 0 and than in MenACWY recipients. Most participants were white British and females outnumbered males, and the authors suggested that clonal diversity may have been underestimated. Nearly half of unique spike-specific TCRs reportedly recognized epitopes outside regions mutated in the B.1.351 and B.1.1.7 variants.

The CDR3 regions of human TCRbeta chains were analyzed by immunosequencing. As for the authors' bioinformatics: TCRs in the repertoires were compared against a reference library of SARS-CoV-2-specific TCRs that had been generated with the MIRA antigen-specificity platform. Breadth meant the fraction of unique TCRs that were SARS-CoV-2-associated, whereas depth meant the fraction of total T cells that were SARS-CoV-2-associated. Using the MIRA data, each spike-specific TCR was mapped to the spike region that the TCR reacts to and placed in a CD4 or CD8 class. Log10-transformed breadth and depth values were compared by one-way ANOVA with Sidak's multiple comparisons tests. Sourced from immuneACCESS, this table was stored by TCRdb with only in-frame sequences that have V and J called. A share of the clones is absent; for the studies checked, an unresolved V gene accounts for under half, and the remainder has no known explanation. V, J and clone size are taken as reported in that table, and D and trimming were inferred from the DNA itself. The sample table shows around 160,000 clones, and around nine tenths are seen once. The ten largest clonotypes hold about 1.3% of the sample.

This clone appeared once. Its antigen is unknown. Base-call qualities are not available, and no considerably larger clone is one nucleotide away. The sample's time point label, in plain terms: baseline before first vaccination. Vaccinee samples were obtained from the UK trials COV001 and COV002, which included a single-blind randomized controlled phase 2/3 trial of AZD1222 (ChAdOx1 nCoV-19) in healthy adults. Trial participant PBMC samples were collected at day 0 and day 28 after the second dose for TCRbeta chain sequencing. The CDR3 spans 16 residues, from the cysteine through the phenylalanine. The kept DNA is CDR3 alone, 48 bases in frame from the first base. CDR1 and CDR2, per the germline V gene, are SGHAT and FQNNGV. V lost 5 bases and J lost 5 bases; the stretch between them is 22 bases long.

This sequence originates from an adult in good health. The V and J genes are TRBV11-2 and TRBJ2-7; no D gene call is confident. The input for sequencing was peripheral blood, taken on day 0 of AZD1222 vaccination. At the DNA level, the sequence is TGTGCCAGCAGCCGCACCTCCTTCTTGGATCCAGACGAGCAGTACTTC. Translated, this is CASSRTSFLDPDEQYF.